This T cell receptor (beta chain) emerged from a study of tumour-infiltrating T cells in Burkitt lymphoma. Produced via immunoSEQ multiplex PCR; TCRdb's table is partial and in-frame only. The table has more than 40,000 clones, more than 25% seen once. V gave up 1 base and J gave up 4 bases, with 14 bases separating them. The CDR3 loop spans 16 amino acids. Germline V gene sequence: CDR1 SNHLY, CDR2 FYNNEI. The TCR was taken from a human donor with Burkitt lymphoma. The sample consisted of tumor tissue. The chain links TRBV2 to TRBJ1-3; tentatively, D is TRBD1 (6 bases). The DNA of the CDR3 is TGTGCCAGCAGTGAAGGTAAGCAGGGGCGAGGAAACACCATATATTTT. Translation gives CASSEGKQGRGNTIYF.